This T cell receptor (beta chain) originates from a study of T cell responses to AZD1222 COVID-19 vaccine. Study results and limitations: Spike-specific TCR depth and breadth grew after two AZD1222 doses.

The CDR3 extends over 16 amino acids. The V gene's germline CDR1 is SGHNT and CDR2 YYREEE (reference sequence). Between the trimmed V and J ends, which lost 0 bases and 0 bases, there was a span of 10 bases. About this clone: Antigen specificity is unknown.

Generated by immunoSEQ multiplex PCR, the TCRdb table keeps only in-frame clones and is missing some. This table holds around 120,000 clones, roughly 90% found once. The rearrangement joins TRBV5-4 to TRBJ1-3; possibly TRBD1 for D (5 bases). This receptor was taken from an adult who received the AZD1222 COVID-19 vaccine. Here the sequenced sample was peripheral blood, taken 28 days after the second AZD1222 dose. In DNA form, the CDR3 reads TGTGCCAGCAGCTTGGATCAGGGTTTCTCTGGAAACACCATATATTTT. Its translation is CASSLDQGFSGNTIYF.